In this sample, the clone carrying this T cell receptor beta chain turned up a few times. What it recognizes is unknown. Samples were assayed with immunoSEQ v3.0 at survey level. Using immunoSEQ multiplex PCR, the repertoire was profiled, and TCRdb retains in-frame clones only, with some absent. The sample holds 8,400 or so clones, roughly 89% seen once. Germline CDR1 is MNHEY and CDR2 is SVGAGI. V shed 0 bases and J shed 7 bases, with 12 bases lying between them. This CDR3 region has 14 residues. This specimen comes from a study of long-term antiretroviral therapy in people with HIV. Study conclusions and caveats: Controls exceeded HIV repertoires in CDR3 length range. No data on ART adherence, viral resistance or therapy changes. Transplant-donor-level diversity was not reached after ART, though diversity increased.

A minimum of one pre-ART and two post-ART PBMC samples existed for each donor. Sample: unsorted PBMCs, taken 0.3 years before starting antiretroviral therapy. The source of this sequence is a man aged 25 to 45 with HIV. V is TRBV6-5 and J is TRBJ1-1; D is uncertain. This chain's CDR3 is CASSYSAGPVEAFF. The CDR3 nucleotides are TGTGCCAGCAGTTACTCGGCAGGACCAGTTGAAGCTTTCTTT.